This T cell receptor (beta chain) was recorded in a study of cytomegalovirus exposure and HLA in healthy donors. Per germline, CDR1 SNHLY and CDR2 FYNNEI. The V end was cut by 5 bases, the J end by 0 bases, with 13 bases between. The CDR3 length is 15 residues. Primers included in the PCR were 60 Vbeta and 13 Jbeta primers. Sequencing was performed with immunoSEQ multiplex PCR; in TCRdb, only in-frame clones are kept and a portion is missing. Of 85,000 to 120,000 clones in the sample, around 78% were seen once. The TCR sequence derives from a middle-aged man in good health and CMV-seronegative. Sequenced input: PBMCs. The chain recombines TRBV2 with TRBJ1-2; a possible D gene is TRBD1 (6 bases). CDR3 residues: CASSLRQAANYGYTF. CDR3 nucleotides: TGTGCCAGCAGTCTCCGACAGGCAGCTAACTATGGCTACACCTTC.